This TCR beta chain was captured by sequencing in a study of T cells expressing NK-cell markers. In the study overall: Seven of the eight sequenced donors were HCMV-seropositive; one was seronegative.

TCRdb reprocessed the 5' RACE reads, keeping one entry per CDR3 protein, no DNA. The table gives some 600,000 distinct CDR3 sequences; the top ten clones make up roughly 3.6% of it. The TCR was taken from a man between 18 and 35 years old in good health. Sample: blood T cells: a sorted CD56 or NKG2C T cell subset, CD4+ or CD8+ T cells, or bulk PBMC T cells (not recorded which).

CDR3: CASCGSFSYNEQFF. The gene calls are TRBV12-3 or TRBV12-4 and TRBJ2-1; TCRdb picks TRBD2, but there is no DNA to check that call. This CDR3 is built from 14 residues.